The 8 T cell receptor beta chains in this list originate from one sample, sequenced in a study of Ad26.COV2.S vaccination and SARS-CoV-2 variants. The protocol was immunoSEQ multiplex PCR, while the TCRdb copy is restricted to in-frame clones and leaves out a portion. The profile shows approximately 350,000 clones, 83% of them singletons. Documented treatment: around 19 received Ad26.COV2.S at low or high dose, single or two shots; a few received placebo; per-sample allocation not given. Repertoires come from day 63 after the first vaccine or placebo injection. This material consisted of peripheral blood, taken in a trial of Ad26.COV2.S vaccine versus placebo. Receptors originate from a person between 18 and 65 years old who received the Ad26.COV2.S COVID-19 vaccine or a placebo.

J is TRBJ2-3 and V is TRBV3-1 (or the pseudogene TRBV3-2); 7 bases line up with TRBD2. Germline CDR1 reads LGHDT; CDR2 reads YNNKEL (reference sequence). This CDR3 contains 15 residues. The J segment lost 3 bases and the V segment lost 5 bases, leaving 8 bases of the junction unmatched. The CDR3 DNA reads TGTGCCAGCAGCACACCGGGGGGAGGAACAGATACGCAGTATTTT. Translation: CASSTPGGGTDTQYF.

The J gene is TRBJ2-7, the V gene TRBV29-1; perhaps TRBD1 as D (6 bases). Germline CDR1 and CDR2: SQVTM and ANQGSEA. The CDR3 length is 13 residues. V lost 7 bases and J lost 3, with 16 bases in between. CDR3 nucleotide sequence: TGCAGCGCCGCCCCGGGACACGGCTACGAGCAGTACTTC. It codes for CSAAPGHGYEQYF.

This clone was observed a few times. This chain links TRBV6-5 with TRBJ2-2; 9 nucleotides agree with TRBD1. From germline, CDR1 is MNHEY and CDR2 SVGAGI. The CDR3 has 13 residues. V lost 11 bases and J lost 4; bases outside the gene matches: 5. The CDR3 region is CASRDRATGELFF. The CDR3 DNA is TGTGCCTCCCGGGACAGGGCCACCGGGGAGCTGTTTTTT.

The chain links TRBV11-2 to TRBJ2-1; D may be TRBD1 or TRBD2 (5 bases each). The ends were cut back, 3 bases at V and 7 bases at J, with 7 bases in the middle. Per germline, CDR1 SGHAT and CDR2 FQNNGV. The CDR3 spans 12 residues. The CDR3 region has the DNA TGTGCCAGCAGCTTCTGGGGGAATGAGCAGTTCTTC. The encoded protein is CASSFWGNEQFF.

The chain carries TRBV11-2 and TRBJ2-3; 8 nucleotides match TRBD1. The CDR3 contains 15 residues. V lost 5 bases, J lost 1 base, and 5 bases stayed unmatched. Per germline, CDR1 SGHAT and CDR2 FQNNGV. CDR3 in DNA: TGTGCCAGCAGCAAAACAGGGGGAGGCACAGATACGCAGTATTTT. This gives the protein CASSKTGGGTDTQYF. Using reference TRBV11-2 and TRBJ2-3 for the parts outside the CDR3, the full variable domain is EAGVAQSPRYKIIEKRQSVAFWCNPISGHATLYWYQQILGQGPKLLIQFQNNGVVDDSQLPKDRFSAERLKGVDSTLKIQPAKLEDSAVYLCASSKTGGGTDTQYFGPGTRLTVL.

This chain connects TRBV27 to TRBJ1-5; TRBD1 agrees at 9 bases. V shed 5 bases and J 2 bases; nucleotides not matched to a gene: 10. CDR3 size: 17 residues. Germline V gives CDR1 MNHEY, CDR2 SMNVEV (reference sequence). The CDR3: CASSPWTGAVGNQPQHF. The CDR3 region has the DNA TGTGCCAGCAGTCCTTGGACAGGGGCGGTAGGCAATCAGCCCCAGCATTTT.

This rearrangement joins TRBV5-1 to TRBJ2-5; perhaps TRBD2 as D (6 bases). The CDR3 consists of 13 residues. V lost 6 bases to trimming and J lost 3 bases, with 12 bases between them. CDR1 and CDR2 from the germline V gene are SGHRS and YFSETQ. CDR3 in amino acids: CASMSSGEETQYF. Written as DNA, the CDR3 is TGCGCCAGCATGTCCTCGGGAGAAGAGACCCAGTACTTC.

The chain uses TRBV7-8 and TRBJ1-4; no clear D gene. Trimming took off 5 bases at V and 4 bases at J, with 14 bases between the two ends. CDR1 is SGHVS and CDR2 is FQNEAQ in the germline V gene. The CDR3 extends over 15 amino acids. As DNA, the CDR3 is TGTGCCAGCAGCCCTAGTCGTGTCAATAATGAAAAACTGTTTTTT. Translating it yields CASSPSRVNNEKLFF. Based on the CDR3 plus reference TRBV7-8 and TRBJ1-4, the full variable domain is GAGVSQSPRYKVAKRGQDVALRCDPISGHVSLFWYQQALGQGPEFLTYFQNEAQLDKSGLPSDRFFAERPEGSVSTLKIQRTQQEDSAVYLCASSPSRVNNEKLFFGSGTQLSVL.